This T cell receptor (beta chain) emerged from a study of T cell repertoires in cytomegalovirus infection. Study at large: In the study, CMV epitopes included recently identified HLA-C-restricted and well-studied HLA-B-restricted ones. From public TCR beta signatures came an indication of both CMV infection and matching HLA type.

The CDR3 extends over 18 amino acids. CDR1 is SGHVS, CDR2 FNYEAQ, per germline. The trim removed 3 bases at V and 0 bases at J, leaving 7 bases unmatched. As regards this clonotype: Its antigen is undetermined.

TCRdb independently ran MiXCR on the reads; one entry per CDR3 protein. In the table there are approximately 220,000 distinct CDR3 sequences, 35% to 40% of which are singletons. Study-level points and caveats: Pooled public TCR beta family frequency picked out CMV carriers with the relevant HLA. HLA-C-restricted TCR beta clonotypes specific for CMV led the ex vivo response.

The receptor was derived from a human donor in good health (CMV status not recorded). Some clones in this sample may be carry-over from other donors' samples. Sequences were derived from CD8+ T cells from cultured PBMCs, sampled from culture after CMV antigen stimulation. The rearrangement uses TRBV7-6 and TRBJ2-5; the match to TRBD2 covers 13 bases. This CDR3 is CASSFRTSGGSYQETQYF. The CDR3 DNA follows: TGTGCCAGCAGCTTTCGGACTAGCGGGGGTTCGTACCAAGAGACCCAGTACTTC.